The rows below give T cell receptor beta chains drawn from one sample of a study of shared clonotypes between healthy human individuals. Some clones are missing from TCRdb's copy, which holds only in-frame ones; the method was immunoSEQ multiplex PCR. The sample yields around 700,000 clones, roughly 70% seen once. Material for sequencing was memory CD4+ T cells sorted from blood. The receptors come from a woman aged 25 to 39 in good health. Each CDR3 is given with its conserved first and last residue. A D gene is named only where the DNA matches it firmly. Part of the rows lack a size; the others show once, few, many or a class for expanded clones.

>18|TRBV27|-|TRBJ2-6|-
CASSLTLRGFTGANVLTF
TGTGCCAGCAGTCTTACTCTAAGGGGGTTTACTGGGGCCAACGTCCTGACTTTC
>15|TRBV6-5|-|TRBJ2-3|-
CASSSGQRISDTQYF
TGTGCCAGCAGTTCGGGACAACGAATCTCAGATACGCAGTATTTT
>17|TRBV7-9|TRBD1|TRBJ1-5|-
CASSLGWGQGSNQPQHF
TGTGCCAGCAGCTTAGGGTGGGGACAGGGTAGCAATCAGCCCCAGCATTTT
>11|TRBV20-1|-|TRBJ2-7|-
CSAGISYEQYF
TGCAGTGCGGGCATCTCCTACGAGCAGTACTTC
>12|TRBV6-5|-|TRBJ2-2|-
CASSKPGLELFF
TGTGCCAGCAGTAAACCGGGACTCGAGCTGTTTTTT
>12|TRBV6-5|-|TRBJ2-1|-
CASSYRGNEQFF
TGTGCCAGCAGTTACCGGGGCAATGAGCAGTTCTTC
>12|TRBV28|-|TRBJ2-2|-
CASSPANGELFF
TGTGCCAGCAGTCCTGCTAATGGGGAGCTGTTTTTT
>16|TRBV10-2|TRBD2|TRBJ2-7|-
CASSDPGLAGDVEQYF
TGCGCCAGCAGCGATCCGGGACTAGCGGGAGACGTCGAGCAGTACTTC
>17|TRBV6-1|TRBD2|TRBJ2-2|few
CASSEWVSGRRTGELFF
TGTGCCAGCAGTGAATGGGTTAGCGGGAGGCGGACCGGGGAGCTGTTTTTT
>14|TRBV19|-|TRBJ2-1|-
CASSISGRGGEQFF
TGTGCCAGTAGTATTTCTGGTAGGGGGGGTGAGCAGTTCTTC
>16|TRBV5-1|TRBD1|TRBJ1-3|-
CASSFGTGMGGNTIYF
TGCGCCAGCAGCTTCGGGACAGGCATGGGAGGAAACACCATATATTTT
>12|TRBV2|-|TRBJ1-1|many
CASGRTNTEAFF
TGTGCCAGCGGGAGGACGAACACTGAAGCTTTCTTT
>13|TRBV7-6|-|TRBJ1-1|once
CASSSGQNTEAFF
TGTGCCAGCAGCTCGGGACAAAACACTGAAGCTTTCTTT
>13|TRBV28|-|TRBJ1-5|-
CASRGRTHQPQHF
TGTGCCAGCAGAGGTAGGACCCATCAGCCCCAGCATTTT
>16|TRBV10-3|-|TRBJ1-5|-
CAISENSLQISQPQHF
TGTGCCATCAGTGAGAACTCCCTACAGATAAGTCAGCCCCAGCATTTT
>15|TRBV7-2|TRBD2|TRBJ2-1|-
CASKLLAGGPYEQFF
TGTGCCAGCAAACTTCTAGCGGGAGGGCCCTATGAGCAGTTCTTC
>14|TRBV30|TRBD2|TRBJ2-3|few
CAWSGGTSLYTQYF
TGTGCCTGGAGTGGCGGGACTAGCCTATATACGCAGTATTTT
>11|TRBV5-1|-|TRBJ1-1|-
CASSLGTEAFF
TGCGCCAGCAGCTTGGGGACGGAAGCTTTCTTT
>16|TRBV27|-|TRBJ2-7|-
CASSYFGFGSSYEQYF
TGTGCCAGCAGTTACTTTGGGTTCGGAAGCTCCTACGAGCAGTACTTC
>14|TRBV5-1|TRBD2|TRBJ2-7|-
CASSSGTAGVEQYF
TGCGCCAGCAGCAGCGGGACCGCGGGGGTTGAGCAGTACTTC
>15|TRBV27|TRBD2|TRBJ2-3|-
CASRRTSGMADTQYF
TGTGCCAGCAGGAGGACTAGCGGGATGGCAGATACGCAGTATTTT
>14|TRBV7-6|TRBD2|TRBJ2-1|-
CASSLGGRGNEQFF
TGTGCCAGCAGCTTAGGTGGGAGGGGCAATGAGCAGTTCTTC
>16|TRBV28|-|TRBJ2-5|-
CASSPFTGTSKETQYF
TGTGCCAGCAGTCCATTTACCGGGACATCGAAAGAGACCCAGTACTTC
>17|TRBV15|TRBD1|TRBJ1-2|-
CATSRDGTGTLGYGYTF
TGTGCCACCAGCAGAGATGGGACAGGGACTTTGGGCTATGGCTACACCTTC
>16|TRBV29-1|-|TRBJ2-6|-
CSVHPDGGSGANVLTF
TGCAGCGTTCATCCAGATGGTGGCTCTGGGGCCAACGTCCTGACTTTC
>14|TRBV6-5|-|TRBJ2-7|-
CASRIRTQSHEQYF
TGTGCCAGCAGAATTAGGACCCAGAGTCACGAGCAGTACTTC
>15|TRBV5-1|-|TRBJ2-5|few
CASSLTGHIQETQYF
TGCGCCAGCAGCCTCACGGGACATATCCAAGAGACCCAGTACTTC
>16|TRBV19|TRBD2|TRBJ2-7|few
CASISGTSGSSGEQYF
TGTGCCAGTATTTCCGGGACTAGCGGGTCCTCGGGGGAGCAGTACTTC
>13|TRBV6-1|-|TRBJ2-5|few
CASKGGSQETQYF
TGTGCCAGCAAAGGCGGGTCGCAAGAGACCCAGTACTTC
>15|TRBV7-3|-|TRBJ2-2|-
CASSFGGENTGELFF
TGTGCCAGCAGCTTCGGTGGGGAGAACACCGGGGAGCTGTTTTTT
>14|TRBV11-2|-|TRBJ2-5|-
CASSLVVDGVGQYF
TGTGCCAGCAGCTTAGTCGTAGATGGGGTCGGCCAGTACTTC
>13|TRBV7-9|TRBD1|TRBJ2-5|-
CASTWDRQETQYF
TGTGCCAGCACCTGGGACAGGCAAGAGACCCAGTACTTC
>16|TRBV15|TRBD2|TRBJ2-7|-
CATSRDLSGSSYEQYF
TGTGCCACCAGCAGAGATCTAAGCGGGAGTTCGTACGAGCAGTACTTC
>15|TRBV5-1|-|TRBJ2-3|many
CASKGLGKGTDTQYF
TGCGCCAGCAAGGGTCTAGGGAAAGGCACAGATACGCAGTATTTT
>15|TRBV4-1|TRBD1|TRBJ2-7|-
CASSQGDRANYEQYF
TGCGCCAGCAGCCAAGGGGACAGGGCTAACTACGAGCAGTACTTC
>15|TRBV5-1|-|TRBJ1-1|-
CASSLGVGGGREAFF
TGCGCCAGCAGCTTGGGTGTCGGGGGTGGACGTGAAGCTTTCTTT
>15|TRBV29-1|TRBD2|TRBJ2-3|-
CSARLLAENTDTQYF
TGCAGCGCTCGCCTACTAGCGGAGAACACAGATACGCAGTATTTT
>12|TRBV30|-|TRBJ2-7|-
CAWEGPAYEQYF
TGTGCCTGGGAGGGACCCGCCTACGAGCAGTACTTC
>17|TRBV28|-|TRBJ1-5|-
CASSPQGQSYSNQPQHF
TGTGCCAGCAGTCCCCAGGGTCAGAGTTATAGCAATCAGCCCCAGCATTTT
>14|TRBV7-3|-|TRBJ1-2|-
CASSPGTHSYGYTF
TGTGCCAGCAGTCCCGGGACTCATTCATATGGCTACACCTTC
>15|TRBV28|TRBD1|TRBJ1-5|once
CASTSPQGDGQPQHF
TGTGCCAGCACCTCACCTCAGGGGGACGGTCAGCCCCAGCATTTT
>15|TRBV5-1|-|TRBJ2-1|-
CASSYSSSAYNEQFF
TGCGCCAGCAGCTACTCCTCTAGCGCGTACAATGAGCAGTTCTTC
>15|TRBV5-1|-|TRBJ2-1|-
CASSFSTATYNEQFF
TGCGCCAGCAGCTTCAGCACAGCAACCTACAATGAGCAGTTCTTC
>21|TRBV30|TRBD1|TRBJ2-1|-
CAWSHYLGRGGEPNKYNEQFF
TGTGCCTGGAGTCACTACCTAGGGCGAGGGGGCGAACCCAACAAATACAATGAGCAGTTCTTC
>13|TRBV11-2|-|TRBJ2-1|-
CASSLVKYNEQFF
TGTGCCAGCAGCTTAGTAAAGTACAATGAGCAGTTCTTC
>13|TRBV18|TRBD1|TRBJ1-2|-
CASSLDRAYGYTF
TGTGCCAGCTCTCTAGACAGGGCCTATGGCTACACCTTC
>14|TRBV2|TRBD2|TRBJ2-3|-
CASRKREDTDTQYF
TGTGCCAGCAGGAAGCGGGAGGACACAGATACGCAGTATTTT
>15|TRBV5-1|TRBD1|TRBJ2-7|-
CASSLTGQGLYEQYF
TGCGCCAGCAGCTTGACGGGACAGGGACTTTACGAGCAGTACTTC
>16|TRBV27|-|TRBJ2-7|once
CASSFSWTQSSYEQYF
TGTGCCAGCAGTTTTTCCTGGACCCAGAGCTCCTACGAGCAGTACTTC
>17|TRBV28|-|TRBJ2-7|-
CASSLSMAGLSSYEQYF
TGTGCCAGCAGTTTATCCATGGCGGGGCTGAGCTCCTACGAGCAGTACTTC
>14|TRBV29-1|-|TRBJ2-7|-
CSVQGPGGNYEQYF
TGCAGCGTCCAAGGGCCAGGGGGGAACTACGAGCAGTACTTC
>11|TRBV20-1|-|TRBJ2-3|few
CSASKGDTQYF
TGCAGTGCTAGCAAGGGAGATACGCAGTATTTT
>12|TRBV7-9|TRBD1|TRBJ2-7|-
CASSLTGDEQYF
TGTGCCAGCAGCTTAACAGGGGACGAGCAGTACTTC
>15|TRBV2|TRBD1|TRBJ2-3|-
CASSRDRGHEDTQYF
TGTGCCAGCAGCCGAGACAGGGGGCATGAAGATACGCAGTATTTT
>15|TRBV18|-|TRBJ2-7|-
CASSLLAVGSYEQYF
TGTGCCAGCTCACTACTAGCCGTGGGCTCCTACGAGCAGTACTTC
>18|TRBV21-1|-|TRBJ2-7|-
CASSRQGGRGTGPYEQYF
TGTGCCAGCAGCAGACAGGGGGGCCGCGGGACTGGCCCCTACGAGCAGTACTTC
>14|TRBV7-6|TRBD1|TRBJ2-3|-
CASSSSTGWDTQYF
TGTGCCAGCAGCTCCTCGACAGGGTGGGATACGCAGTATTTT
>17|TRBV2|-|TRBJ2-5|-
CASTRGLQRAGKETQYF
TGTGCCAGCACTCGGGGGCTTCAGCGAGCGGGAAAAGAGACCCAGTACTTC
>13|TRBV11-2|-|TRBJ1-1|many
CASSTQRDTEAFF
TGTGCCAGCAGCACCCAACGGGACACTGAAGCTTTCTTT